Sequencing of this TCR beta chain was carried out in a study of cytomegalovirus exposure and HLA in healthy donors. The wider study: The approximately 120 million unique TCR beta sequences, from approximately 170 million T cells, were found by an earlier analysis.

The CDR3 has 14 amino acids. CDR1 is SQVTM and CDR2 is ANQGSEA in the germline V gene. The V segment lost 7 bases and the J segment 0 bases; nucleotides outside the gene matches: 5. Points from the study as a whole: The study reported that TCR beta sequences accurately predicted HLA-A and HLA-B alleles in most subjects.

The primer mix had 60 Vbeta and 13 Jbeta primers. Clones were read by immunoSEQ multiplex PCR, and TCRdb kept only the in-frame ones, dropping some. The table lists some 150,000 clones, roughly four fifths of them singletons, with approximately 1.9% in the top ten. This clone was found once. Its target is unknown. The chain combines TRBV29-1 with TRBJ2-3, with 9 positions matching TRBD2. Sequencing was performed on PBMCs. The origin of this receptor is a woman in her forties in good health and CMV-seronegative. CDR3 nucleotides: TGCAGCGGAAAGGGACTAGCTAGCACAGATACGCAGTATTTT. It codes for CSGKGLASTDTQYF.